This T cell receptor (beta chain) emerged from a study of tumor-infiltrating lymphocytes in primary liver carcinoma. Alongside blood RNA obtained from unsorted whole blood, germline DNA was also extracted. The CDR3 totals 13 residues. Study-level points and caveats: It was tumor-adjacent and tumor-blood pairs that overlapped less than tumor region pairs did.

Constant-region priming of approximately 500 ng total RNA yielded TCR beta cDNA. Slightly modified ARM-PCR served as the procedure for the TCR beta libraries. These libraries came from three rounds of nested multiplex PCR. Two initial PCR rounds of around 10 cycles each paired TRBV1-TRBV30 forward primers with a C-beta reverse primer. TCRdb passed the multiplex PCR reads through MiXCR, listing each CDR3 protein once. The table includes fewer than 400,000 distinct CDR3 sequences, approximately 65% detected once. Comment on this clonotype: What it recognizes is unknown. A junction end diverges from the germline sequence, so it may reflect a read error.

This sequence originates from a man aged 40-49 years with primary liver carcinoma and hepatitis B virus infection. J is TRBJ1-5 and V is TRBV12-3 or TRBV12-4; D not certain. Sequenced sample: peripheral blood. CDR3 nucleotides: TGTGCCAGCAGTCCCAATAGCAATCAGTCCCAGCATTTT. Protein: CASSPNSNQSQHF.